Sequencing of this T cell receptor (beta chain) was carried out in a study of blood T cell repertoires in COVID-19. As for the study in general: COVID-19 samples from acute and convalescent phases originated in the United States, Italy and Spain.

This clone is medium-sized in the sample. Original handling: For nucleated cells, counts were estimated from reference gene primer amplification. Here immunoSEQ multiplex PCR was the method, and the copy in TCRdb shows in-frame clones only, minus some. That table gives V, J and clone size, and the DNA gave D and trimming. The data contain 25,000 to 40,000 clones, over 80% of them singletons. Germline CDR1 LNHDA, CDR2 SQIVND (reference sequence). Trimming took off 8 bases at V and 1 base at J, with 13 bases between the two ends. This CDR3 is built from 14 residues. The sequencing input was peripheral blood. The receptor was derived from a human donor in a cohort sampled during active COVID-19. The chain uses TRBV19 and TRBJ2-3; possibly TRBD1 for D (6 bases). In nucleotides, the CDR3 is TGTGCCAGTCAACTAGGGGGAGGCACAGATACGCAGTATTTT. This codes for CASQLGGGTDTQYF.